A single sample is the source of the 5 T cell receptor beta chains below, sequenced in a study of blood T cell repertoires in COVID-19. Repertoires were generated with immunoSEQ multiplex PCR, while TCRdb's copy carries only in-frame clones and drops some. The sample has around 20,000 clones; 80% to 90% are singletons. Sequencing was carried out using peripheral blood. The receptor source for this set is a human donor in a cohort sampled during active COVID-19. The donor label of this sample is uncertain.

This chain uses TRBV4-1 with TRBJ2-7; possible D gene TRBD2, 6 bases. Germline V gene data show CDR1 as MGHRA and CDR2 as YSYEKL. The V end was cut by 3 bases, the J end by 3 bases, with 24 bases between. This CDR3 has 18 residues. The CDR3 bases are TGCGCCAGCAGCCATGTCCCCCGGGGGAGCGGCGAGGTCTACGAGCAGTACTTC. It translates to CASSHVPRGSGEVYEQYF.

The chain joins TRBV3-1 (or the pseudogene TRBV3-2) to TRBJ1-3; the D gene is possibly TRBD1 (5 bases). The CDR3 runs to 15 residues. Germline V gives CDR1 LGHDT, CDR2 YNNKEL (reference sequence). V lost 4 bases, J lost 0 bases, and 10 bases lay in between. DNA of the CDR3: TGTGCCAGCAGCCCGCGACAGACCTCTGGAAACACCATATATTTT. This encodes CASSPRQTSGNTIYF.

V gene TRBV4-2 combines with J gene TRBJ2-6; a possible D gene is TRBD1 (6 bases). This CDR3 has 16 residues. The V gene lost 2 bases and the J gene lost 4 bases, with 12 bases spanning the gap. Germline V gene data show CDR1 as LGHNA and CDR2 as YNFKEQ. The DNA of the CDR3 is TGTGCCAGCAGCCAAACCAGGGGTTCCGGGGCCAACGTCCTGACTTTC. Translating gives CASSQTRGSGANVLTF.

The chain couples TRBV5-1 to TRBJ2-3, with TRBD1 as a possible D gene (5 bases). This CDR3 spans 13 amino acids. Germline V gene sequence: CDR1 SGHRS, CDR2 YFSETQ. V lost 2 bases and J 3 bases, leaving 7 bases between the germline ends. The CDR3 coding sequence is TGCGCCAGCAGCTTAGGGGAAACAGATACGCAGTATTTT. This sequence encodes CASSLGETDTQYF. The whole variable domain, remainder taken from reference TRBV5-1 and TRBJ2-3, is KAGVTQTPRYLIKTRGQQVTLSCSPISGHRSVSWYQQTPGQGLQFLFEYFSETQRNKGNFPGRFSGRQFSNSRSEMNVSTLELGDSALYLCASSLGETDTQYFGPGTRLTVL.

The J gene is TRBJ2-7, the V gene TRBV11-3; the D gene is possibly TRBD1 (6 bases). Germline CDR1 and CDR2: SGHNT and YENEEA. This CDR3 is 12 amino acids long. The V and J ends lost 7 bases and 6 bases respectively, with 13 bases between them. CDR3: CASTLSGAEQYF. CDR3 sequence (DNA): TGTGCCAGCACCCTATCAGGGGCCGAGCAGTACTTC.